This is a list of T cell receptor beta chains from one sample in a study of blood T cell repertoires in COVID-19. Produced via immunoSEQ multiplex PCR; TCRdb's table is partial and in-frame only. The table records 80,000 or so clones, roughly 89% of them present only once. The sequenced sample consisted of peripheral blood. These receptors came from a woman aged 45-60 years in a cohort sampled during active COVID-19. Both conserved end residues are part of each CDR3. The order of the fields is V gene, J gene, clone size, D gene, CDR3 protein, CDR3 DNA. A D gene is named only where the DNA matches it firmly. Only some rows state a clone size, as once, few, many or a class for expanded clones.

V gene: TRBV6-5
J gene: TRBJ2-1
clone size: -
D gene: TRBD2
CDR3 protein: CASSYRGGGNEQFF
CDR3 DNA: TGTGCCAGCAGTTATCGGGGCGGGGGCAATGAGCAGTTCTTC

V gene: TRBV19
J gene: TRBJ2-1
clone size: -
D gene: -
CDR3 protein: CASSIARNEQFF
CDR3 DNA: TGTGCCAGTAGTATAGCCCGCAATGAGCAGTTCTTC

V gene: TRBV11-2
J gene: TRBJ2-2
clone size: -
D gene: -
CDR3 protein: CASSPSLGDYTGELFF
CDR3 DNA: TGTGCCAGCAGCCCAAGTCTCGGGGACTACACCGGGGAGCTGTTTTTT

V gene: TRBV9
J gene: TRBJ2-7
clone size: -
D gene: -
CDR3 protein: CASSVVWNSGEQYF
CDR3 DNA: TGTGCCAGCAGCGTAGTATGGAACTCGGGCGAGCAGTACTTC

V gene: TRBV7-6
J gene: TRBJ1-4
clone size: -
D gene: -
CDR3 protein: CASSFTSGGQGEKLFF
CDR3 DNA: TGTGCCAGCAGCTTTACCTCCGGTGGCCAGGGAGAAAAACTGTTTTTT

V gene: TRBV2
J gene: TRBJ2-1
clone size: -
D gene: TRBD2
CDR3 protein: CASSQEGGLAPDEQFF
CDR3 DNA: TGTGCCAGCAGCCAAGAAGGGGGACTAGCCCCTGACGAGCAGTTCTTC

V gene: TRBV2
J gene: TRBJ1-1
clone size: -
D gene: -
CDR3 protein: CASSIQIGVTEAFF
CDR3 DNA: TGTGCCAGCAGTATCCAGATCGGGGTCACTGAAGCTTTCTTT

V gene: TRBV28
J gene: TRBJ2-6
clone size: -
D gene: -
CDR3 protein: CASSRSGTRGQILSGANVLTF
CDR3 DNA: TGTGCCAGCAGCCGCTCCGGGACAAGGGGTCAAATCCTCTCTGGGGCCAACGTCCTGACTTTC

V gene: TRBV4-1
J gene: TRBJ1-2
clone size: -
D gene: TRBD1
CDR3 protein: CASRTRDSYNYGYTF
CDR3 DNA: TGCGCCAGCAGGACACGGGACAGTTATAACTATGGCTACACCTTC

V gene: TRBV5-1
J gene: TRBJ2-7
clone size: -
D gene: TRBD2
CDR3 protein: CASSLGVAGASYEQYF
CDR3 DNA: TGCGCCAGCAGCTTGGGGGTAGCGGGGGCCAGCTACGAGCAGTACTTC

V gene: TRBV12-3/TRBV12-4
J gene: TRBJ1-5
clone size: -
D gene: -
CDR3 protein: CASSPQNQPQHF
CDR3 DNA: TGTGCCAGCAGTCCCCAAAATCAGCCCCAGCATTTT

V gene: TRBV12-5
J gene: TRBJ1-6
clone size: -
D gene: TRBD1
CDR3 protein: CASGLVFTGGSYNSPLHF
CDR3 DNA: TGTGCTAGTGGTTTGGTTTTTACAGGGGGCTCCTATAATTCACCCCTCCACTTT

V gene: TRBV5-1
J gene: TRBJ2-2
clone size: -
D gene: TRBD2
CDR3 protein: CASSASGRTTGELFF
CDR3 DNA: TGCGCCAGCAGCGCTAGCGGGAGGACCACCGGGGAGCTGTTTTTT

V gene: TRBV14
J gene: TRBJ1-1
clone size: once
D gene: TRBD1
CDR3 protein: CASSTGQGRATEAFF
CDR3 DNA: TGTGCCAGCAGCACGGGACAGGGGCGGGCCACTGAAGCTTTCTTT

V gene: TRBV4-1
J gene: TRBJ2-3
clone size: -
D gene: TRBD1
CDR3 protein: CASSRGQGATDTQYF
CDR3 DNA: TGCGCCAGCAGCCGGGGACAGGGGGCAACAGATACGCAGTATTTT

V gene: TRBV7-9
J gene: TRBJ1-4
clone size: once
D gene: -
CDR3 protein: CASSSQTEKLFF
CDR3 DNA: TGTGCCAGCAGCTCACAGACGGAAAAACTGTTTTTT

V gene: TRBV24-1
J gene: TRBJ1-1
clone size: -
D gene: TRBD1
CDR3 protein: CATSAVGQGELRTEAFF
CDR3 DNA: TGTGCCACCAGTGCCGTCGGACAGGGCGAATTGCGGACTGAAGCTTTCTTT

V gene: TRBV27
J gene: TRBJ2-7
clone size: -
D gene: TRBD2
CDR3 protein: CASSRTSGAYEQYF
CDR3 DNA: TGTGCCAGCAGTCGAACTAGCGGGGCGTACGAGCAGTACTTC

V gene: TRBV7-2
J gene: TRBJ2-1
clone size: -
D gene: TRBD2
CDR3 protein: CASTPGVLAGGIRHEQFF
CDR3 DNA: TGTGCCAGCACCCCCGGTGTATTAGCGGGGGGGATAAGGCATGAGCAGTTCTTC

V gene: TRBV2
J gene: TRBJ2-7
clone size: -
D gene: -
CDR3 protein: CACGKGQLNHEQYF
CDR3 DNA: TGTGCCTGCGGGAAGGGACAGCTCAACCACGAGCAGTACTTC